This is a list of T cell receptor beta chains from one sample in a study of CD8 T cells in Susac syndrome. TCRdb processed the immunoSEQ multiplex PCR reads anew with MiXCR; each CDR3 protein has one entry. The sample has 300,000 to 350,000 distinct CDR3 sequences; 90% to 95% are singletons. The material sequenced was CD4+ T cells from PBMCs. These receptors came from a human donor with multiple sclerosis. Each CDR3 is given with its conserved first and last residue. The order of the fields is clone size, D gene, J gene, V gene, CDR3 protein, CDR3 DNA. A D gene is named only where the DNA matches it firmly. Clone size is shown for a subset of rows, as once, few, many or a class of expanded clone.

NA,NA,TRBJ2-2,TRBV5-6,CASSWVESRVTGELFF,TGTGCCAGCAGCTGGGTGGAGTCGCGGGTCACCGGGGAGCTGTTTTTT
NA,TRBD2,TRBJ2-5,TRBV20-1,CSASGGLAGVETQYF,TGCAGTGCTTCGGGGGGACTAGCGGGAGTCGAGACCCAGTACTTC
NA,TRBD2,TRBJ2-4,TRBV11-1,CASSLGSGGPKNIQYF,TGTGCCAGCAGCTTAGGCAGCGGGGGGCCGAAAAACATTCAGTACTTC
NA,TRBD1,TRBJ2-3,TRBV19,CASSIARTGSTDTQYF,TGTGCCAGTAGTATAGCCAGGACAGGGTCGACAGATACGCAGTATTTT
once,TRBD2,TRBJ2-5,TRBV20-1,CSATGTRQETQYF,TGCAGTGCCACCGGGACTAGACAAGAGACCCAGTACTTC
NA,NA,TRBJ1-2,TRBV20-1,CSVPGEGGVGYTF,TGCAGTGTTCCCGGGGAGGGAGGAGTCGGCTACACCTTC
NA,TRBD2,TRBJ2-1,TRBV7-6,CASSLRLAGGYNEQFF,TGTGCCAGCAGCTTACGACTGGCGGGGGGTTACAATGAGCAGTTCTTC
NA,NA,TRBJ2-5,TRBV12-3/TRBV12-4,CASTTTGTETQYF,TGTGCCAGCACCACCACTGGAACGGAGACCCAGTACTTC
NA,NA,TRBJ1-5,TRBV6-5,CASRSPFSNQPQHF,TGTGCCAGCCGTTCTCCTTTTAGCAATCAGCCCCAGCATTTT
NA,TRBD1,TRBJ2-1,TRBV11-2,CASAGRDRGLGEQFF,TGTGCCAGCGCGGGCCGGGACAGGGGGCTTGGGGAGCAGTTCTTC
NA,NA,TRBJ2-7,TRBV20-1,CSARRRAGLGPEQYF,TGCAGTGCGAGGAGGAGGGCGGGCCTGGGGCCCGAGCAGTACTTC
NA,NA,TRBJ1-6,TRBV7-9,CASSNLRPSFGPLHF,TGTGCCAGCTCTAATTTAAGGCCTTCTTTTGGGCCCCTCCACTTT
NA,TRBD2,TRBJ2-1,TRBV7-2,CASSQAAGLAGDALNEQFF,TGTGCCAGCAGCCAGGCGGCGGGACTAGCGGGTGACGCTCTCAATGAGCAGTTCTTC
NA,TRBD1,TRBJ2-7,TRBV20-1,CSARGGQGQGEQYF,TGCAGTGCTAGAGGTGGACAGGGGCAGGGCGAGCAGTACTTC
once,TRBD1,TRBJ2-3,TRBV19,CASSKPPGTGGTDTQYF,TGTGCCAGTAGTAAACCACCCGGGACAGGGGGCACAGATACGCAGTATTTT
NA,NA,TRBJ2-5,TRBV6-2/TRBV6-3,CASSYPPRGETQYF,TGTGCCAGCAGTTACCCCCCCAGGGGCGAGACCCAGTACTTC
once,NA,TRBJ1-1,TRBV4-2,CASTQSREGAEAFF,TGTGCCAGCACTCAATCCCGGGAGGGCGCTGAAGCTTTCTTT
NA,TRBD1,TRBJ1-4,TRBV2,CASSAVTGGEKLFF,TGTGCCAGCAGTGCGGTTACAGGGGGTGAAAAACTGTTTTTT
NA,TRBD1,TRBJ2-7,TRBV5-4,CASSRTGANYEQYF,TGTGCCAGCAGCCGTACAGGGGCGAACTACGAGCAGTACTTC
NA,TRBD1,TRBJ1-1,TRBV10-2,CAILQGRGNTEAFF,TGCGCCATCTTACAGGGGAGAGGGAACACTGAAGCTTTCTTT
NA,TRBD1,TRBJ2-1,TRBV30,CAWSRDSSPFF,TGTGCCTGGAGTAGGGACAGTTCTCCGTTCTTC
NA,TRBD2,TRBJ2-1,TRBV25-1,CASRSGTSGFQGSYNEQFF,TGTGCCAGCAGATCGGGGACTAGCGGATTCCAGGGCTCCTACAATGAGCAGTTCTTC
NA,TRBD1,TRBJ2-4,TRBV3-1,CASSQASRGQGFKNIQYF,TGTGCCAGCAGCCAAGCCTCCAGGGGACAGGGTTTTAAAAACATTCAGTACTTC
NA,NA,TRBJ2-2,TRBV6-2/TRBV6-3,CASTLPRAGSTGELFF,TGTGCCAGCACCCTCCCCCGGGCAGGGTCCACCGGGGAGCTGTTTTTT
NA,NA,TRBJ2-4,TRBV9,CASSDGGALNIQYF,TGTGCCAGCAGCGACGGAGGGGCCCTGAACATTCAGTACTTC
NA,NA,TRBJ1-6,TRBV6-1,CASSEAPGNSPLHF,TGTGCCAGCAGTGAAGCCCCAGGGAATTCACCCCTCCACTTT
NA,TRBD2,TRBJ2-3,TRBV11-3,CASSLVAGDSTDTQYF,TGTGCCAGCAGCTTAGTAGCGGGCGATAGCACAGATACGCAGTATTTT
NA,NA,TRBJ2-7,TRBV14,CASSQDLRLYEQYF,TGTGCCAGCAGCCAAGACCTACGACTCTACGAGCAGTACTTC
NA,TRBD2,TRBJ2-7,TRBV5-1,CASSALSGGYEQYF,TGCGCCAGCAGCGCCCTGAGCGGGGGTTACGAGCAGTACTTC
NA,TRBD1,TRBJ1-2,TRBV30,CACGQGAGGYTF,TGTGCCTGCGGACAGGGGGCTGGTGGCTACACCTTC
NA,TRBD2,TRBJ2-5,TRBV10-3,CAISLTSGGGETQYF,TGTGCCATCAGCCTGACTAGCGGGGGTGGAGAGACCCAGTACTTC
once,TRBD1,TRBJ1-2,TRBV20-1,CSASSPDRVVNYGYTF,TGCAGTGCTAGCTCGCCCGACAGGGTGGTGAACTATGGCTACACCTTC
NA,NA,TRBJ2-7,TRBV10-3,CAISDVVRAYEQYF,TGTGCCATCAGTGATGTGGTCAGAGCCTACGAGCAGTACTTC
NA,NA,TRBJ2-7,TRBV7-9,CASSLTPPHLQGAYEQYF,TGTGCCAGCAGCTTAACCCCTCCCCACCTTCAGGGCGCCTACGAGCAGTACTTC
NA,NA,TRBJ2-3,TRBV7-3,CASSPGPFTDTQYF,TGTGCCAGCAGCCCGGGACCATTCACAGATACGCAGTATTTT
NA,TRBD2,TRBJ2-3,TRBV12-3/TRBV12-4,CASSTSSLAGVTDTQYF,TGTGCCAGCAGTACCAGCTCACTAGCGGGGGTCACAGATACGCAGTATTTT